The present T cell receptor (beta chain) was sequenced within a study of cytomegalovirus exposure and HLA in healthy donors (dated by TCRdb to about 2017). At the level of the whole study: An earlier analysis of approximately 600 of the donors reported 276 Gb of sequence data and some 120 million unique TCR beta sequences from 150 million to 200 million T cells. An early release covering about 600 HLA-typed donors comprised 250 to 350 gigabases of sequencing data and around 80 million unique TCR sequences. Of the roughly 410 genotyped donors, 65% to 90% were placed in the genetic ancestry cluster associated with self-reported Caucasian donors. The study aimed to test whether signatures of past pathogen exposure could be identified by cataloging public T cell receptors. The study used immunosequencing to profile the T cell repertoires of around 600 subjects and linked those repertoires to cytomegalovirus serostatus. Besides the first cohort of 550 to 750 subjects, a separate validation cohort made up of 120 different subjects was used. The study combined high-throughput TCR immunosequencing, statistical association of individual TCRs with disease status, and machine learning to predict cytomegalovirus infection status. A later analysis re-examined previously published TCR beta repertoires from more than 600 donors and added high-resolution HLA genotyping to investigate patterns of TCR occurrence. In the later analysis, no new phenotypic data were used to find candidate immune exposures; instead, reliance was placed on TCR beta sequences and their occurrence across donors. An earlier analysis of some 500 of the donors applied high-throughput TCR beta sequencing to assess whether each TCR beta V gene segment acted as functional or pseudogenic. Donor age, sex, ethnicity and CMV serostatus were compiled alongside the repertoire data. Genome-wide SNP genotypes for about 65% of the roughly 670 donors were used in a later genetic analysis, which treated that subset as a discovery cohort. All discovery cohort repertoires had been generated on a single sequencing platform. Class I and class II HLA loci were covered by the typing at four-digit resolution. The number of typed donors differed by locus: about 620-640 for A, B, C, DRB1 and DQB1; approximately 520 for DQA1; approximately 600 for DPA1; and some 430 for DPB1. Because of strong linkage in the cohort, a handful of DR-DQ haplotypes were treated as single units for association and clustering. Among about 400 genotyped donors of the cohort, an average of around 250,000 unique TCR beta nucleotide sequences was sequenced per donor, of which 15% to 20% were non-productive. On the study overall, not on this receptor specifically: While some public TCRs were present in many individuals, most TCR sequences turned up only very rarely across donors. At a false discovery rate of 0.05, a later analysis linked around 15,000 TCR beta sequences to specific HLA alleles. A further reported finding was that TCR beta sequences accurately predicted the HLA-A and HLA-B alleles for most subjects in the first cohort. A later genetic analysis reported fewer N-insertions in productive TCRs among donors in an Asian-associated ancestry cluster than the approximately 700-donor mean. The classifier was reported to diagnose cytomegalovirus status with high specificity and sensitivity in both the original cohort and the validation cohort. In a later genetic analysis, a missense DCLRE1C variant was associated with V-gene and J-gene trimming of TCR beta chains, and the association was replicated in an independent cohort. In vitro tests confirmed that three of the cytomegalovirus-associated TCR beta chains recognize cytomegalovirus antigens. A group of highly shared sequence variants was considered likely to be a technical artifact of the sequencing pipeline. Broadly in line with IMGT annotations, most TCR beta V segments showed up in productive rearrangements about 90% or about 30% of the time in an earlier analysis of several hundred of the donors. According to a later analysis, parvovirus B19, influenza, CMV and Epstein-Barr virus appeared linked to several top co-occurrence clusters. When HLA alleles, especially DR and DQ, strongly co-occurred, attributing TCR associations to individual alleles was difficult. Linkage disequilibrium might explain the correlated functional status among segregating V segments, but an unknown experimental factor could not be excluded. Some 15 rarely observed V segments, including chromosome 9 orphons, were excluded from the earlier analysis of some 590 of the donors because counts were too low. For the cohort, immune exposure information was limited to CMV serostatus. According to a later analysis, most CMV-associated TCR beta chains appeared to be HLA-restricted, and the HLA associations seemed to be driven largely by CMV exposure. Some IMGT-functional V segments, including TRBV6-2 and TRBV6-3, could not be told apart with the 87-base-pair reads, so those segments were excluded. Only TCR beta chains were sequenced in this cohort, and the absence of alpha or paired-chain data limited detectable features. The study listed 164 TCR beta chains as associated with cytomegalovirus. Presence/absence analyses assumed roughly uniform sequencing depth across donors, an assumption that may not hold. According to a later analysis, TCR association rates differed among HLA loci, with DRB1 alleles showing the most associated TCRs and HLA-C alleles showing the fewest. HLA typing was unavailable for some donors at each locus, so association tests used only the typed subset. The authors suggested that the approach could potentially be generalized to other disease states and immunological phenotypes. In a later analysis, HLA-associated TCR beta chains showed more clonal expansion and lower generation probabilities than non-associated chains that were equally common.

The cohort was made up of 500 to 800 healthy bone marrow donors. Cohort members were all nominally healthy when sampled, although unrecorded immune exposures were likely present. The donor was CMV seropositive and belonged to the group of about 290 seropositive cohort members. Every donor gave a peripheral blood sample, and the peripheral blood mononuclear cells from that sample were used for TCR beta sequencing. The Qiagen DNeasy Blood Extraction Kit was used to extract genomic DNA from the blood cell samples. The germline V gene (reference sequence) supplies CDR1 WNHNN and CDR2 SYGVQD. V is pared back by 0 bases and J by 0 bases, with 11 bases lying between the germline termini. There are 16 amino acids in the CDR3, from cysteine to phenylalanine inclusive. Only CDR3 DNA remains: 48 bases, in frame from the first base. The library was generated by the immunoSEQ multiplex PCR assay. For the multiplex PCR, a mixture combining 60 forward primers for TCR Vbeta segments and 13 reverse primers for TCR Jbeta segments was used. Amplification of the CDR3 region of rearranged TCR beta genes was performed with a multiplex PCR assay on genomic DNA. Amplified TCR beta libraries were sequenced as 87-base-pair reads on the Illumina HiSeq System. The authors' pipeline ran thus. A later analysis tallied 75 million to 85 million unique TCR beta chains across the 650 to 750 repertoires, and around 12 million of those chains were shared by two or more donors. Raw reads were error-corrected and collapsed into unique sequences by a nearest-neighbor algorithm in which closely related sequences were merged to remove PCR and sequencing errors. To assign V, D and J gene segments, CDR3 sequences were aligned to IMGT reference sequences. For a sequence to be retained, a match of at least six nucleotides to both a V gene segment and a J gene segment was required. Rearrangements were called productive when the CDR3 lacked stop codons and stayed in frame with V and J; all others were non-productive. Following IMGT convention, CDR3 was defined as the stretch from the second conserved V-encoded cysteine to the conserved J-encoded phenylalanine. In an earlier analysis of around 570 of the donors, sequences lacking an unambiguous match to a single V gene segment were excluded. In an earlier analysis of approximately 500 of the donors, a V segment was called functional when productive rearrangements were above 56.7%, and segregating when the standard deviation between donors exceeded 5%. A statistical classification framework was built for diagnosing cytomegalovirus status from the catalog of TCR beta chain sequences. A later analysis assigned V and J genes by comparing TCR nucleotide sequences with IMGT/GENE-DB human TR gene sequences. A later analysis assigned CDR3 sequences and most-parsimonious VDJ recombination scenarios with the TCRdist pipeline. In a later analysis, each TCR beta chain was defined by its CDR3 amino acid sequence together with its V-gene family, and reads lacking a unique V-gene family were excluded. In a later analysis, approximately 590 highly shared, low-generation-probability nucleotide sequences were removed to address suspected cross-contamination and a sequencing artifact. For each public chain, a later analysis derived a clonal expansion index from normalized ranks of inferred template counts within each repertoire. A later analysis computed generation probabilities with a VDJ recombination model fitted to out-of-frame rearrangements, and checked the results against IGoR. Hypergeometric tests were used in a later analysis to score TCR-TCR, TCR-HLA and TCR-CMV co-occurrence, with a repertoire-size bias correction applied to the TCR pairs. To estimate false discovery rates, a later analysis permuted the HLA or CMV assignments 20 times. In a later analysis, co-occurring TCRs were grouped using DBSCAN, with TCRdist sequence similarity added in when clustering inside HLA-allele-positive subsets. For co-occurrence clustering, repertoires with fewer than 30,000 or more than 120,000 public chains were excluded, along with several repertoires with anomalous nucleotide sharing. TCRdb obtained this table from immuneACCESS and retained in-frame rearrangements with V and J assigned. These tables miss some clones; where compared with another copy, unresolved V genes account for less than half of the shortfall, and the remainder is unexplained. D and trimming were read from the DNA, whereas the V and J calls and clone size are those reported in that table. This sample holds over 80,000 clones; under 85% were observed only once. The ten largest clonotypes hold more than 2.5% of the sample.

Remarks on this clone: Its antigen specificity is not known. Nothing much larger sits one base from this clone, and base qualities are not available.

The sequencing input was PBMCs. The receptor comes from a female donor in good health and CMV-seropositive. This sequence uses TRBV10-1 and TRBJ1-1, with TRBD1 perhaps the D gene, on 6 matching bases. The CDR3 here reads CASSESAQGLNTEAFF. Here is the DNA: TGCGCCAGCAGTGAGTCGGCTCAGGGGTTGAACACTGAAGCTTTCTTT.